This TCR beta chain came from a study of shared clonotypes between healthy human individuals. Study results and limitations: A generally larger estimated richness was seen in naive subsets than in memory subsets. Non-shared clonotypes had lower generation probabilities than clonotypes shared by all four sorted-subset donors.

To note about this clone: Its antigen remains unidentified.

Data came from immunoSEQ multiplex PCR; TCRdb stores just in-frame clones and leaves some out. This table holds some 660,000 clones, roughly 73% found once. Germline values: CDR1 MDHEN, CDR2 SYDVKM. Trimming at V came to 7 bases and at J to 5 bases, leaving 11 bases not matched to a gene. The CDR3 is 15 amino acids. Sequences were obtained from memory CD4+ T cells sorted from blood. Subset denoted: CD45RA-negative fraction. This clonotype originated in a woman aged 25-40 years in good health. The V and J genes are TRBV28 and TRBJ2-7; TRBD1 agrees at 10 bases. The CDR3 is CASTRQGARFDEQYF. The CDR3 nucleotides are TGTGCCAGCACGCGACAGGGGGCGCGGTTCGACGAGCAGTACTTC.